The 10 T cell receptor beta chains listed next were all sequenced from one sample in a study of blood T cell repertoires in COVID-19. Sequenced by immunoSEQ multiplex PCR; TCRdb stores in-frame clones only, minus some. The sample has 72,000 or so clones; approximately 89% are singletons. The sample consisted of peripheral blood. Receptor source: a man aged 50 to 60 with active COVID-19.

The chain joins TRBV9 to TRBJ1-2; TRBD1 agrees at 10 bases. This CDR3 has 12 amino acids. J gave up 13 bases and V 3 bases, and 6 bases lay outside the gene matches. CDR1 SGDLS and CDR2 YYNGEE come from the germline V gene. The CDR3 loop reads CASSAGQGVLTF. Here the CDR3 DNA reads TGTGCCAGCAGCGCTGGACAGGGGGTTCTCACCTTC.

The V gene is TRBV7-8, the J gene TRBJ2-7; D uncertain. The CDR3 totals 13 residues. Trimming shortened V by 5 bases and J by 4 bases, and 12 bases separated the two germline ends. The germline V gene has CDR1 SGHVS and CDR2 FQNEAQ. CDR3 sequence reads: CASSPVFSYEQYF. DNA of the CDR3: TGTGCCAGCAGCCCGGTCTTCTCTTACGAGCAGTACTTC.

This sequence joins TRBV7-3 and TRBJ2-1; 8 positions agree with TRBD2. CDR1 and CDR2 from the germline V gene are SGHTA and FQGTGA. The CDR3 extends over 17 amino acids. V dropped 3 bases and J dropped 2; count of bases not matched to a gene: 9. The CDR3 loop reads CASSLTGSGKPYNEQFF. In DNA form, the CDR3 reads TGTGCCAGCAGCTTGACCGGTAGCGGGAAACCCTACAATGAGCAGTTCTTC.

This chain connects TRBV7-9 to TRBJ2-7; 7 nucleotides agree with TRBD2. Germline trimming cut 7 bases from V and 9 bases from J; bases unmatched to any gene: 15. Germline values: CDR1 SEHNR, CDR2 FQNEAQ (reference sequence). The CDR3 is 14 amino acids. The CDR3 bases are TGTGCCAGCACCTCTAGCGGCTATACCGTATTGCAGTACTTC. This sequence encodes CASTSSGYTVLQYF.

This chain joins TRBV27 and TRBJ2-3, with 9 positions matching TRBD1. The germline V gene has CDR1 MNHEY and CDR2 SMNVEV (reference sequence). The junction had 11 bases not matched to a gene; V was cut back by 4 bases and J by 3 bases. This CDR3 comprises 17 residues. DNA for the CDR3: TGTGCCAGCAGTTCATACAGGGGGCGCGGGCTTACAGATACGCAGTATTTT. Its protein is CASSSYRGRGLTDTQYF.

The gene calls are TRBV6-1 and TRBJ1-1; 10 bases are shared with TRBD1. V shed 6 bases and J 6 bases; nucleotides not matched to a gene: 16. Germline CDR1 is MNHNS and CDR2 is SASEGT. The CDR3 loop spans 17 amino acids. CDR3: CASSEPGQGPPGSEAFF. CDR3 bases: TGTGCCAGCAGCGAACCGGGACAGGGGCCCCCTGGGTCTGAAGCTTTCTTT.

The genes are TRBV7-3 and TRBJ2-7; D is unresolved. Germline CDR1 and CDR2: SGHTA and FQGTGA. This CDR3 has 13 residues. The ends were cut back, 1 base at V and 6 bases at J, with 10 bases in the middle. As DNA, the CDR3 is TGTGCCAGCAGCTTAATTAATCCGAGCGAGCAGTACTTC. As protein: CASSLINPSEQYF.

This clone was recorded only once. The chain recombines TRBV19 with TRBJ2-1, with TRBD1 identical over 7 bases. CDR3 size: 18 residues. Per germline, CDR1 LNHDA and CDR2 SQIVND (reference sequence). Trimming cost V 1 base and J 6 bases; bases outside gene matches: 15. Here the CDR3 reads CASSIANNRGWVVNEQFF. CDR3 DNA: TGTGCCAGTAGTATAGCAAATAACAGGGGATGGGTTGTCAATGAGCAGTTCTTC.

This clone showed up just a few times. V is TRBV7-2 and J is TRBJ2-7; D is possibly TRBD1 (6 bases). This CDR3 is 14 amino acids long. Germline CDR1 and CDR2: SGHTA and FQGNSA. V was clipped by 6 bases and J by 3 bases, with 15 bases between them. The chain's CDR3 is CASRFTRDNYEQYF. CDR3 in DNA: TGTGCCAGCAGATTTACCCGGGACAACTACGAGCAGTACTTC.

The chain uses TRBV7-3 and TRBJ2-7; 11 bases match TRBD2. CDR3 length equals 16 residues. V trimming: 6 bases; J trimming: 0 bases; junction bases outside the gene matches: 7. Germline CDR1 and CDR2: SGHTA and FQGTGA. The CDR3: CASREPGTSGSYEQYF. CDR3 nucleotide sequence: TGTGCCAGCAGAGAACCTGGGACTAGCGGCTCCTACGAGCAGTACTTC. Complete variable domain (other parts from reference TRBV7-3 and TRBJ2-7): GAGVSQTPSNKVTEKGKYVELRCDPISGHTALYWYRQSLGQGPEFLIYFQGTGAADDSGLPNDRFFAVRPEGSVSTLKIQRTERGDSAVYLCASREPGTSGSYEQYFGPGTRLTVT.